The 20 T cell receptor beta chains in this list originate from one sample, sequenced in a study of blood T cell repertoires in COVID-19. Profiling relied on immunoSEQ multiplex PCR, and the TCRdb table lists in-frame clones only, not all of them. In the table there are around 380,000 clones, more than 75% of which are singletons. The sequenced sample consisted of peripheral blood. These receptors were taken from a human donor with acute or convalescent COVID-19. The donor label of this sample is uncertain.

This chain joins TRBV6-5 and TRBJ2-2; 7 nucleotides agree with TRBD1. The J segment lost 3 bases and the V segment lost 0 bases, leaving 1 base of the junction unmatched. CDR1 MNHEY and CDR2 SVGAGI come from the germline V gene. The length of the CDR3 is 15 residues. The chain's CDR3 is CASSYSQGDTGELFF. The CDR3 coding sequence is TGTGCCAGCAGTTACTCGCAGGGGGACACCGGGGAGCTGTTTTTT.

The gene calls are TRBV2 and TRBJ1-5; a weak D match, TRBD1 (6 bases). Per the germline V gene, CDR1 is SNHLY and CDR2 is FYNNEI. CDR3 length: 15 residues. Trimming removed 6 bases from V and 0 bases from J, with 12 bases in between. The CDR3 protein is CASSNDRLSNQPQHF. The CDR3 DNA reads TGTGCCAGCAGCAACGACAGGCTTAGCAATCAGCCCCAGCATTTT.

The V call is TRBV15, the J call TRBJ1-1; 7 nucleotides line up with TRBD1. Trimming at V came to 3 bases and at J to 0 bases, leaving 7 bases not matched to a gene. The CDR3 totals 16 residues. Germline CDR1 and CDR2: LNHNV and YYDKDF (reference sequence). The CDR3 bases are TGTGCCACCAGCAGGTACTGGGGACAGATGAACACTGAAGCTTTCTTT. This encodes CATSRYWGQMNTEAFF.

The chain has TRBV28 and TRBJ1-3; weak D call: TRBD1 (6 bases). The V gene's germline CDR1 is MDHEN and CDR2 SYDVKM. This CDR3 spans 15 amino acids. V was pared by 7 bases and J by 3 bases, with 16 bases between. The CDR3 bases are TGTGCCAGCACGGCGGGGGGAGGGGGTGGAAACACCATATATTTT. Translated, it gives CASTAGGGGGNTIYF.

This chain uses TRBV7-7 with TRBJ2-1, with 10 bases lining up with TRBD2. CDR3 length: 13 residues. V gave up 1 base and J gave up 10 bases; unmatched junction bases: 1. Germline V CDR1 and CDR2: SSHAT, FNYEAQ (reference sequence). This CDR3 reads CASSLETSGEQFF. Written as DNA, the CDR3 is TGTGCCAGCAGCTTAGAGACTAGCGGGGAGCAGTTCTTC.

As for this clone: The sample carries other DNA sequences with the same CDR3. In DNA form, the CDR3 reads TGTGCCAGCAGCTTACAGGGTAACACTGAAGCTTTCTTT. It translates to CASSLQGNTEAFF. The chain links TRBV7-9 to TRBJ1-1; possibly TRBD1 for D (5 bases). The germline V and J ends were trimmed by 2 bases and 2 bases, with 6 bases remaining between them. Germline V gene data show CDR1 as SEHNR and CDR2 as FQNEAQ (reference sequence). The CDR3 runs to 13 residues.

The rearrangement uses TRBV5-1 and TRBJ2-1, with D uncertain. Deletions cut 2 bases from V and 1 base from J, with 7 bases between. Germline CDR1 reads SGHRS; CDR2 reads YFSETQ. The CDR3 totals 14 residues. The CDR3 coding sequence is TGCGCCAGCAGCTTTACAGAATCCTACAATGAGCAGTTCTTC. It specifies CASSFTESYNEQFF.

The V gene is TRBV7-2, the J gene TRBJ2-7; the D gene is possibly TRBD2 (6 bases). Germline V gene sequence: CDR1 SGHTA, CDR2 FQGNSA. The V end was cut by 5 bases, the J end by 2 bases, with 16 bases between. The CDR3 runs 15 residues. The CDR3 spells CASSRTGTGPYEQYF. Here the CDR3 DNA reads TGTGCCAGCAGCAGAACCGGGACTGGACCCTACGAGCAGTACTTC.

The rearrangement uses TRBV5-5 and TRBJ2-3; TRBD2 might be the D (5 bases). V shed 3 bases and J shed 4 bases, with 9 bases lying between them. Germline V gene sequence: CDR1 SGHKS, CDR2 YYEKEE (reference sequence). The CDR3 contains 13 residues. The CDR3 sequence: CASSSRGSDTQYF. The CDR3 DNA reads TGTGCCAGCAGCTCTCGGGGATCAGATACGCAGTATTTT.

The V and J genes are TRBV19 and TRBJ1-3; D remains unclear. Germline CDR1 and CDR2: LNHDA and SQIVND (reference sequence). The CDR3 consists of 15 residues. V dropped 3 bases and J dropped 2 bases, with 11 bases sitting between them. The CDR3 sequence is CASSMLRGTGNTIYF. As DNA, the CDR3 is TGTGCCAGTAGTATGCTTCGGGGAACTGGAAACACCATATATTTT.

For the CDR3, the DNA is TGTGCCTGGAGTGTACTCCGGACAGCAACTAATGAAAAACTGTTTTTT. Translating gives CAWSVLRTATNEKLFF. V is TRBV30 and J is TRBJ1-4; the D gene is possibly TRBD1 (6 bases). The germline CDR1 and CDR2 sequences are GTSNPN and SVGIG (reference sequence). The CDR3 is 16 amino acids. Trimming cost V 0 bases and J 0 bases, with 11 bases left between them.

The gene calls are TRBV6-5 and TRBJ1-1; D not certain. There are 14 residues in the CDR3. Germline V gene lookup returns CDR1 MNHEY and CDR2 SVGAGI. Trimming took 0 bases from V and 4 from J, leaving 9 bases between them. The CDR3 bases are TGTGCCAGCAGTTACTCGGAGGGAAGCACTGAAGCTTTCTTT. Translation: CASSYSEGSTEAFF.

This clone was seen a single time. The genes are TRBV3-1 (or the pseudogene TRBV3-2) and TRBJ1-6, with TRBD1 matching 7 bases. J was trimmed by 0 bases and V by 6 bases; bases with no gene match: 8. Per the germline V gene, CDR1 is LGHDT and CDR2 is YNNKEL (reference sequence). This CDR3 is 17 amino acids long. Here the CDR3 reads CASRRRTGSSYNSPLHF. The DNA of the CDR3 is TGTGCCAGCAGACGACGGACAGGTAGCTCCTATAATTCACCCCTCCACTTT.

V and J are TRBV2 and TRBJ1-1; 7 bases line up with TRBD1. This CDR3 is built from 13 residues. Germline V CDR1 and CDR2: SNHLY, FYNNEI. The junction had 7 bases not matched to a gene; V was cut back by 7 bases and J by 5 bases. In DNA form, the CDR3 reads TGTGCCAGCACCCGACAGGGTTGGACTGAAGCTTTCTTT. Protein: CASTRQGWTEAFF.

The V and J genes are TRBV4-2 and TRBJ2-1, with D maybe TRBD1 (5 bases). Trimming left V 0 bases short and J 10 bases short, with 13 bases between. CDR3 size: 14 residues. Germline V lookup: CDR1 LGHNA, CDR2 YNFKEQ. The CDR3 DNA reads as TGTGCCAGCAGCCAAGATGGCTCAGGGTACGAGCAGTTCTTC. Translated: CASSQDGSGYEQFF.

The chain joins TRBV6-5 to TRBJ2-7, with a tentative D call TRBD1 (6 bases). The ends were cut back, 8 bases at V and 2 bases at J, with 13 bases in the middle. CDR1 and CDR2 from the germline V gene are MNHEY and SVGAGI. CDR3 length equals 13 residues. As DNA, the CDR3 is TGTGCCAGCCGGTGGACAGCCACCTACGAGCAGTACTTC. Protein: CASRWTATYEQYF.

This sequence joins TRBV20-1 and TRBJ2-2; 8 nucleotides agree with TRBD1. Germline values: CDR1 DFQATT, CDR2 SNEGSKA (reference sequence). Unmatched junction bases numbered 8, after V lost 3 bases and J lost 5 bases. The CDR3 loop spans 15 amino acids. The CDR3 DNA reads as TGCAGTGCTAGTGACCCCCGACAGGGGACCGGGGAGCTGTTTTTT. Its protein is CSASDPRQGTGELFF.

The CDR3 bases are TGTGCCAGCCAGGGACTAGCGGGGGGGAGCACAGATACGCAGTATTTT. Amino acid sequence: CASQGLAGGSTDTQYF. This chain uses TRBV28 with TRBJ2-3; 16 bases align to TRBD2. V shed 8 bases and J 0 bases; nucleotides not matched to a gene: 2. Germline-derived CDR1 and CDR2 are MDHEN and SYDVKM. The CDR3 runs 16 residues.

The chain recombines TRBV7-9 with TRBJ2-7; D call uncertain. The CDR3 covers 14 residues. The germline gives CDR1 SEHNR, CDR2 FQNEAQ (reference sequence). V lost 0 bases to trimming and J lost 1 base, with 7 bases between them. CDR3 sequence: CASSLAGRSYEQYF. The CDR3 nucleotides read TGTGCCAGCAGCTTAGCTGGCAGATCCTACGAGCAGTACTTC. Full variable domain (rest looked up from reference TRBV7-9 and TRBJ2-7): DTGVSQNPRHKITKRGQNVTFRCDPISEHNRLYWYRQTLGQGPEFLTYFQNEAQLEKSRLLSDRFSAERPKGSFSTLEIQRTEQGDSAMYLCASSLAGRSYEQYFGPGTRLTVT.

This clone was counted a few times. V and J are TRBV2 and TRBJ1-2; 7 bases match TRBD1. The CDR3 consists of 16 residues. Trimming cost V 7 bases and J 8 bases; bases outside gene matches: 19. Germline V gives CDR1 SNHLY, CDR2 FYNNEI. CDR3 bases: TGTGCCAGCACCCTGCAAGGGGGACAGATATCCGGGGGCTACACCTTC. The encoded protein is CASTLQGGQISGGYTF. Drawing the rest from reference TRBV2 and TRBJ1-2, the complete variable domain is EPEVTQTPSHQVTQMGQEVILRCVPISNHLYFYWYRQILGQKVEFLVSFYNNEISEKSEIFDDQFSVERPDGSNFTLKIRSTKLEDSAMYFCASTLQGGQISGGYTFGSGTRLTVV.